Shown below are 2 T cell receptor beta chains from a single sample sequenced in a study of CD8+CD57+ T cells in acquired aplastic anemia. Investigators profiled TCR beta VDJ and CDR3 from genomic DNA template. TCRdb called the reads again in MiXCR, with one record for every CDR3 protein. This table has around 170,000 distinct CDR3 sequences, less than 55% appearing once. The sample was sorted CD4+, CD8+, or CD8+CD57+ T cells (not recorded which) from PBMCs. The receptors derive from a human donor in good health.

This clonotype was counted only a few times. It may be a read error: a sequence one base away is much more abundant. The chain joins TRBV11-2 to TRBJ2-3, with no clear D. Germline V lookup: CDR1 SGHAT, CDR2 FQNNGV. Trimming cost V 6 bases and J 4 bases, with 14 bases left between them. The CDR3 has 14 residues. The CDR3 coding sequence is TGTGCCAGCAGGCCCGGTGGCATCGCAGATACGCAGTATTTT. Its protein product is CASRPGGIADTQYF.

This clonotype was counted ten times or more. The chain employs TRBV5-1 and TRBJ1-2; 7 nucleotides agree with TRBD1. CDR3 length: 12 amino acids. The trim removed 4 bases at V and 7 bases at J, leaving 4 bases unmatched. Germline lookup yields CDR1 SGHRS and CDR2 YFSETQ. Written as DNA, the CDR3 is TGCGCCAGCAGCATGACAGGGTCTGGCTACACCTTC. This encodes CASSMTGSGYTF.